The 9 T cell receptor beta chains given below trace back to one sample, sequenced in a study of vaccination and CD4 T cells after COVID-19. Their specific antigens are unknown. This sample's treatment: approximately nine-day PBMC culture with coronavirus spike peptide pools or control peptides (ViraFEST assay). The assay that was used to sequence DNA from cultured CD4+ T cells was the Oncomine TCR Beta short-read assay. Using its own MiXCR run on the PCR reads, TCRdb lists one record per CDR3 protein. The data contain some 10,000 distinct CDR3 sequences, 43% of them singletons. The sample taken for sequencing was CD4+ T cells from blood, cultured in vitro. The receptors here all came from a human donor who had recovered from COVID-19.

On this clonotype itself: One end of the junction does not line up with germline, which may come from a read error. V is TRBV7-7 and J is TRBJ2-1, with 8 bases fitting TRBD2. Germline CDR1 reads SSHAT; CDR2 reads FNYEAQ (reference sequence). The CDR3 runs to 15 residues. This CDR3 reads CASSLREGPYNEQFF. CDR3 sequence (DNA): TGTGCTAGCAGCTTACGGGAGGGACCCTACAATGAGCAGTTCTTC.

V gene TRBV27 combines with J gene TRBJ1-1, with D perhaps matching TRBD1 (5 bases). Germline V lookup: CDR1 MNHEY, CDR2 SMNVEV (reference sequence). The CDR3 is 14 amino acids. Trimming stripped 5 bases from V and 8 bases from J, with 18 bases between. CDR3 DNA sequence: TGTGCCAGCAGTCCCGATGGCGAGGGGCTAGAAGCTTTCTTT. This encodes CASSPDGEGLEAFF.

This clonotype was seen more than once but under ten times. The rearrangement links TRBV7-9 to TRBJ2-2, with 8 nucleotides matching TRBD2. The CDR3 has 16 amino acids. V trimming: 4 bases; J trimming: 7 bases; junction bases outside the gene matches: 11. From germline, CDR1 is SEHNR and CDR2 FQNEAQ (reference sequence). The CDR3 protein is CASSSGPGLGHGELFF. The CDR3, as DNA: TGTGCCAGCAGCTCCGGTCCGGGACTAGGGCACGGGGAGCTGTTTTTT.

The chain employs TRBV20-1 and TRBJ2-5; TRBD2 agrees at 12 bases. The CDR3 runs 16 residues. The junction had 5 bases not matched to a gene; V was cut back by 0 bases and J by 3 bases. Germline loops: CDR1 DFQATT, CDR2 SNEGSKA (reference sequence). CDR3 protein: CSARDQLAGGKETQYF. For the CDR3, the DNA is TGCAGTGCTAGAGATCAGCTAGCGGGGGGGAAAGAGACCCAGTACTTC.

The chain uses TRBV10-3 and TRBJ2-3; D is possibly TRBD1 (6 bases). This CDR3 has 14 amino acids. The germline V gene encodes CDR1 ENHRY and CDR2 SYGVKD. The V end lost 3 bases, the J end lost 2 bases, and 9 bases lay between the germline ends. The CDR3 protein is CAISEQGATDTQYF. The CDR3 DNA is TGTGCCATCAGTGAACAGGGCGCCACAGATACGCAGTATTTT.

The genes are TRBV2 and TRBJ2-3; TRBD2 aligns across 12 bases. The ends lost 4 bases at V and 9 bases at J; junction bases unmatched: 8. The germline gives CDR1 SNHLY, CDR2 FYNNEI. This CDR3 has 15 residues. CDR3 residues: CASSVGTSGPTTQYF. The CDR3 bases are TGTGCCAGCAGTGTTGGGACTAGCGGGCCCACAACGCAGTATTTT.

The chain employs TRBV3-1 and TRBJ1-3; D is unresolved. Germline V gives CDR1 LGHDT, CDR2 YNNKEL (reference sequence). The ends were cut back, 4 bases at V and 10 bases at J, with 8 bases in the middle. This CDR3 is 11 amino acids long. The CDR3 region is CASSPGETIYF. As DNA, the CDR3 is TGTGCCAGCAGCCCTGGGGAAACCATATATTTT.

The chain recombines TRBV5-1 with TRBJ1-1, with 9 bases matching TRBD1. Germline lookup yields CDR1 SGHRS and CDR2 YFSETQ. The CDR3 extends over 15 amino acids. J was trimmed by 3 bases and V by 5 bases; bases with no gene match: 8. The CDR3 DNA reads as TGCGCCAGCAGAAGGGGTACAGGGGGCGACACTGAAGCTTTCTTT. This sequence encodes CASRRGTGGDTEAFF.

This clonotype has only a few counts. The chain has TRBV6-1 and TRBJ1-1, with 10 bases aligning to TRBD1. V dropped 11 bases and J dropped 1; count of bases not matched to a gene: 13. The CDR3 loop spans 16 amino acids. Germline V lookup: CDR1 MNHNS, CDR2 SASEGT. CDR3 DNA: TGTGCCGGGACAGGGGTAACTTTCACGGGGAACACTGAAGCTTTCTTT. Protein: CAGTGVTFTGNTEAFF.